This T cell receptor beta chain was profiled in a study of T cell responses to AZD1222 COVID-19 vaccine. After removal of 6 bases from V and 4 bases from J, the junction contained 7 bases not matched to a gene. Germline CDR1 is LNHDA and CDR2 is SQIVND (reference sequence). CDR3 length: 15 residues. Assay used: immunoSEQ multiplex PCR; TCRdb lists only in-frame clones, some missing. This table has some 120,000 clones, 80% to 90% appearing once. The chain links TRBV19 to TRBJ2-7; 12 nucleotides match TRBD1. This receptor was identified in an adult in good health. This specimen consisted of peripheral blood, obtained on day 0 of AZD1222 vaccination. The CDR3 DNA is TGTGCCAGTAGGCTAATGGGACAGGGGGCGTACGAGCAGTACTTC. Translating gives CASRLMGQGAYEQYF.